What follows is one T cell receptor (beta chain) and its context. There are 16 residues in the CDR3. Germline CDR1 and CDR2: KGHSH and LQKENI. Trimming removed 2 bases from V and 2 bases from J, with 13 bases in between. Original analysis: Reference gene primer amplification gave estimated nucleated cell counts. Sequencing used immunoSEQ multiplex PCR; TCRdb keeps in-frame clones, though not all of them. The V and J calls and clone size were taken over from that table, and D and trimming were inferred from the DNA. The sample contains about 6,000 clones, roughly four fifths of which appear only once. This sample stems from a study of blood T cell repertoires in COVID-19. At the level of the study: COVID-19 samples from acute and convalescent phases originated in the United States, Italy and Spain. The analysed material was cDNA or gDNA that came from T cells, B-cell-depleted T cells, or PBMCs.

The TCR originated in a man between 60 and 75 years old with acute or convalescent COVID-19. The sequenced sample was peripheral blood. The V gene is TRBV18, the J gene TRBJ1-5; no clear D gene. CDR3 sequence: CASSPGSPAGNQPQHF. CDR3 nucleotide sequence: TGTGCCAGCTCACCAGGCTCGCCGGCGGGCAATCAGCCCCAGCATTTT.